This T cell receptor beta chain was profiled in a study of T cell changes during pregnancy in multiple sclerosis. Libraries were prepared by immunoSEQ multiplex PCR; TCRdb keeps only in-frame clonotypes and omits some of them. The sample contains fewer than 75,000 clones, 90% to 95% of which appear only once. CDR1 is MGHRA and CDR2 is YSYEKL in the germline V gene. This CDR3 comprises 15 residues. V gave up 0 bases and J gave up 4 bases, with 12 bases separating them. The rearrangement uses TRBV4-1 and TRBJ1-1; D perhaps matches TRBD1 (5 bases). The sequence was obtained from a female donor with multiple sclerosis, enrolled in a pregnancy study. Sequenced material: peripheral blood, taken in the second trimester of pregnancy. The CDR3: CASSQDGAGGTEAFF. CDR3 nucleotide sequence: TGCGCCAGCAGCCAAGATGGGGCGGGGGGCACTGAAGCTTTCTTT.